One and the same sample provided the 15 T cell receptor beta chains below, sequenced in a study of CD8 T cells in Susac syndrome (dated by TCRdb to between 2017 and 2020). Libraries were constructed by the immunoSEQ multiplex PCR assay. RNA was extracted using the RNeasy kit, and about 0.5 to 1 microgram was reverse transcribed with random hexamers. TCRdb ran its own pipeline on the public reads, namely fastp trimming at Q25 and MiXCR clone calling, and kept in-frame beta chains. All rows with the same CDR3 protein become a single entry with the most common DNA and genes. This sample is represented by approximately 270,000 distinct CDR3 sequences; 85% to 95% of them were singletons. 0.055% to 0.075% of the sample is in the top ten clones. What was sequenced was CD4+ T cells from PBMCs. The receptors here all came from a human donor with multiple sclerosis.

V usage is TRBV20-1 and J usage is TRBJ2-4; 10 nucleotides match TRBD1. V shed 5 bases, J shed 8 bases, and the junction held 6 bases outside the gene matches. Germline CDR1 is DFQATT and CDR2 is SNEGSKA (reference sequence). The CDR3 loop spans 13 amino acids. As DNA, the CDR3 is TGCAGTGCTGGTAGACAGGGGGCGGACATTCAGTACTTC. Its translation is CSAGRQGADIQYF.

The chain uses TRBV20-1 and TRBJ1-6, with TRBD1 matching 9 bases. V shed 3 bases and J 7 bases; nucleotides not matched to a gene: 4. The CDR3 has 14 amino acids. From germline, CDR1 is DFQATT and CDR2 SNEGSKA (reference sequence). CDR3 amino acids: CSARSGTGNSPLHF. As DNA, the CDR3 is TGCAGTGCTAGGTCCGGGACAGGGAATTCACCCCTCCACTTT.

The gene calls are TRBV19 and TRBJ1-1; D is undetermined. Germline V gene data show CDR1 as LNHDA and CDR2 as SQIVND (reference sequence). CDR3 length: 14 residues. V lost 1 base, J lost 0 bases, and 6 bases lay in between. The CDR3 loop is CASSIGAVNTEAFF. The CDR3 nucleotides are TGTGCCAGTAGTATAGGGGCCGTGAACACTGAAGCTTTCTTT. Drawing the rest from reference TRBV19 and TRBJ1-1, the complete variable domain is DGGITQSPKYLFRKEGQNVTLSCEQNLNHDAMYWYRQDPGQGLRLIYYSQIVNDFQKGDIAEGYSVSREKKESFPLTVTSAQKNPTAFYLCASSIGAVNTEAFFGQGTRLTVV.

The gene calls are TRBV6-5 and TRBJ1-3, with D uncertain. Germline V gene lookup returns CDR1 MNHEY and CDR2 SVGAGI. V lost 1 base to trimming and J lost 0 bases, with 10 bases between them. The CDR3 runs to 16 residues. Here the CDR3 DNA reads TGTGCCAGCAGTTACTTTTCCCGAGCCTCTGGAAACACCATATATTTT. It is translated as CASSYFSRASGNTIYF.

This chain joins TRBV6-5 and TRBJ1-5; 8 bases line up with TRBD1. CDR1 is MNHEY and CDR2 is SVGAGI in the germline V gene. The V and J ends lost 6 bases and 5 bases, in that order; junction bases with no gene match: 3. The CDR3 contains 13 residues. CDR3 DNA sequence: TGTGCCAGCAGAAGACAGGGGTATCAGCCCCAGCATTTT. Amino acid sequence: CASRRQGYQPQHF.

The chain links TRBV20-1 to TRBJ1-1, with TRBD1 identical over 9 bases. The junction had 11 bases not matched to a gene; V was cut back by 3 bases and J by 9 bases. The CDR3 loop spans 14 amino acids. Germline loops: CDR1 DFQATT, CDR2 SNEGSKA (reference sequence). The DNA of the CDR3 is TGCAGTGCTAGTCAAACGACAGGGGGGGAAAAAGCTTTCTTT. This codes for CSASQTTGGEKAFF.

The chain joins TRBV20-1 to TRBJ2-3; 8 bases map to TRBD1. Germline V CDR1 and CDR2: DFQATT, SNEGSKA (reference sequence). The CDR3 consists of 15 residues. Trimming at V came to 6 bases and at J to 4 bases, leaving 12 bases not matched to a gene. The CDR3 region is CSAAFRGRWADTQYF. CDR3 DNA: TGCAGTGCCGCCTTCAGGGGGCGATGGGCAGATACGCAGTATTTT.

The rearrangement joins TRBV5-1 to TRBJ2-3, with 7 bases matching TRBD2. Per the germline V gene, CDR1 is SGHRS and CDR2 is YFSETQ. The CDR3 spans 13 residues. J lost 1 base, V lost 4 bases, and 0 bases had no gene match. The CDR3 region is CASSREGTDTQYF. The CDR3 DNA sequence: TGCGCCAGCAGCCGGGAGGGCACAGATACGCAGTATTTT.

The rearrangement joins TRBV20-1 to TRBJ2-1; TRBD2 aligns across 11 bases. Unmatched junction bases numbered 15, after V lost 1 base and J lost 7 bases. Germline CDR1 and CDR2: DFQATT and SNEGSKA (reference sequence). CDR3 length: 18 amino acids. The chain's CDR3 is CSARGAGGLAAPWNEQFF. The CDR3 bases are TGCAGTGCTAGAGGCGCGGGGGGACTAGCGGCCCCCTGGAATGAGCAGTTCTTC.

The rearrangement links TRBV9 to TRBJ2-1; D is undetermined. V was shortened by 0 bases and J by 9 bases, with 10 bases between the two germline ends. The CDR3 extends over 13 amino acids. CDR1 and CDR2 (germline): SGDLS, YYNGEE. CDR3 coding DNA: TGTGCCAGCAGCGTAGCGGAGTTCCCTGAGCAGTTCTTC. Its translation is CASSVAEFPEQFF.

This rearrangement joins TRBV5-4 to TRBJ2-5; D is possibly TRBD2 (6 bases). Germline CDR1 and CDR2: SGHNT and YYREEE (reference sequence). Trimming left V 2 bases short and J 3 bases short, with 11 bases between. The CDR3 is 14 residues long. CDR3 residues: CASSFWVAEETQYF. The CDR3 DNA is TGTGCCAGCAGCTTTTGGGTAGCGGAAGAGACCCAGTACTTC.

The rearrangement links TRBV6-6 to TRBJ2-2; D gene uncertain. Germline CDR1 and CDR2: MNHNY and SVGAGI (reference sequence). Between the trimmed V and J ends, which lost 2 bases and 3 bases, there was a span of 7 bases. The CDR3 is 14 residues long. The CDR3: CASSYTPDTGELFF. The CDR3 DNA reads as TGTGCCAGCAGTTACACTCCGGACACCGGGGAGCTGTTTTTT.

The chain has TRBV3-1 and TRBJ2-3, with 8 bases aligning to TRBD2. The V gene end was trimmed by 3 bases and the J gene end by 14 bases; junction bases not matched to a gene: 10. Germline V CDR1 and CDR2: LGHDT, YNNKEL (reference sequence). The CDR3 loop spans 13 amino acids. The CDR3 region is CASSHRRTSRWYF. The CDR3, as DNA: TGTGCCAGCAGCCACCGACGGACTAGCCGGTGGTATTTT.

The chain is built from TRBV5-4 and TRBJ2-4; TRBD1 aligns across 10 bases. Losses at the gene ends were 5 bases for V and 4 bases for J; bases not matched to a gene: 9. Germline-derived CDR1 and CDR2 are SGHNT and YYREEE (reference sequence). The length of the CDR3 is 16 residues. The CDR3 is CASSLPRTGGKNIQYF. CDR3 DNA: TGTGCCAGCAGTCTTCCTCGGACAGGGGGAAAAAACATTCAGTACTTC.

The chain carries TRBV6-1 and TRBJ2-2; 12 bases line up with TRBD2. There are 15 residues in the CDR3. CDR1 is MNHNS, CDR2 SASEGT, per germline. Trimming took 4 bases from V and 6 from J; bases not matched to a gene: 3. The CDR3 coding sequence is TGTGCCAGCAGTGGACTAGCGGGGGCCTCCGGGGAGCTGTTTTTT. Encoded protein: CASSGLAGASGELFF.